The source of this T cell receptor (beta chain) is a study of T-cell memory formation after mild COVID-19. Across the study: Clusters of TCRs were largely donor specific.

Study-level findings and limits: Researchers found some responding clones in pre-infection memory, a sign that cross-reactive memory joined.

This clonotype has more than one count but fewer than ten. Antigen specificity is unknown. TCR alpha and TCR beta cDNA libraries carrying sample barcodes and UMIs were produced by 5'RACE using constant-segment primers. TCRdb redid the calling of the 5' RACE reads with MiXCR, one entry per CDR3 protein. The sample contains about 120,000 distinct CDR3 sequences, about a fifth of which appear only once. The sequencing input was PBMCs or a T cell subset sorted from them (not recorded which). This clonotype was sampled from a man younger than 35 who had mild COVID-19 (a few samples of this study predate the infection). Cell type and time point are not known.

This chain's CDR3 is CASDGFSYEQYF. In DNA, the CDR3 is TGTGCCAGCGACGGATTTTCCTACGAGCAGTACTTC. The chain links TRBV2 to TRBJ2-7; D remains ambiguous. Trimming left V 8 bases short and J 1 base short, with 9 bases between. The germline CDR1 and CDR2 sequences are SNHLY and FYNNEI. The CDR3 covers 12 residues. Full variable domain (outside the CDR3, taken from reference TRBV2 and TRBJ2-7): EPEVTQTPSHQVTQMGQEVILRCVPISNHLYFYWYRQILGQKVEFLVSFYNNEISEKSEIFDDQFSVERPDGSNFTLKIRSTKLEDSAMYFCASDGFSYEQYFGPGTRLTVT.